This record covers a single T cell receptor beta chain. The data are from a study of blood T cell repertoires in COVID-19. Measured with immunoSEQ multiplex PCR; TCRdb has only the in-frame clones, and not every one. The table lists 250,000 to 350,000 clones, nearly 90% of them singletons. Trimming left V 4 bases short and J 0 bases short, with 11 bases between. Germline V gene data show CDR1 as SGHRS and CDR2 as YFSETQ. This CDR3 spans 15 amino acids. People in the exposed group encountered a COVID-19 case within 2 weeks before entering the study. V is TRBV5-1 and J is TRBJ1-5; D is ambiguous. The clonotype comes from a woman aged 45-59 years who had been exposed to COVID-19. The sequencing input was PBMCs or T cells enriched from blood (not recorded which). Here the CDR3 reads CASSIDTPSNQPQHF. CDR3 DNA: TGCGCCAGCAGCATTGACACACCTAGCAATCAGCCCCAGCATTTT.